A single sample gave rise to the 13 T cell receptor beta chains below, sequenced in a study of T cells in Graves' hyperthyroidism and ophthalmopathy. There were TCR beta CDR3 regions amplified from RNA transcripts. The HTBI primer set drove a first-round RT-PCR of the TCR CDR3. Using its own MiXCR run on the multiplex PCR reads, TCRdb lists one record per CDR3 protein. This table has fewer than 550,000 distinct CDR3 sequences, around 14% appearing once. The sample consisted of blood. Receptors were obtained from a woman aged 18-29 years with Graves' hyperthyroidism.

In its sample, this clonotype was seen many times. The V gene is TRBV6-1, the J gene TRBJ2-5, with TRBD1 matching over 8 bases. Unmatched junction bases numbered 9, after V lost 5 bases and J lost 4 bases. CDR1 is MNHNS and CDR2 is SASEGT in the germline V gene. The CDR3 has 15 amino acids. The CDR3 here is CASSYLDRVGETQYF. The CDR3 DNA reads TGTGCCAGCAGTTACCTGGACAGGGTGGGAGAGACCCAGTACTTC.

CDR3 protein: CASSLEHLHYGYTF. CDR3 DNA sequence: TGTGCCAGCAGCTTAGAGCACCTACACTATGGCTACACCTTC. The chain links TRBV7-9 to TRBJ1-2, with D uncertain. From germline, CDR1 is SEHNR and CDR2 FQNEAQ (reference sequence). This CDR3 region has 14 residues. V lost 1 base and J lost 3, with 9 bases in between.

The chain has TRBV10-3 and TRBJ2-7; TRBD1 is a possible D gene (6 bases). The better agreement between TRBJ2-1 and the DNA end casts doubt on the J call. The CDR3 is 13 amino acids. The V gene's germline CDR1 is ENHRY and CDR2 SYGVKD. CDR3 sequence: CAISDRSTYEQFF. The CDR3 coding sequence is TGTGCCATCAGCGACAGGTCAACCTACGAGCAGTTCTTC.

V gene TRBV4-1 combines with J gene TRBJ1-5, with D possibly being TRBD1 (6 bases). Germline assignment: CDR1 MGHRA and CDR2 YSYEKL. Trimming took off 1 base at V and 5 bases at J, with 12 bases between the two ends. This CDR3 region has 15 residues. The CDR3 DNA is TGCGCCAGCAGCCAAGTTTTGGCAGGGGATCAGCCCCAGCATTTT. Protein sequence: CASSQVLAGDQPQHF.

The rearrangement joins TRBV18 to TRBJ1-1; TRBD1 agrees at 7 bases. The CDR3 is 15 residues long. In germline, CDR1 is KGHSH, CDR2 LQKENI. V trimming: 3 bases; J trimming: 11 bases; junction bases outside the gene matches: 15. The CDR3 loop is CASSPTLTRGVGAFF. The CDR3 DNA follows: TGTGCCAGCTCACCGACGTTAACCAGGGGGGTAGGTGCTTTCTTT.

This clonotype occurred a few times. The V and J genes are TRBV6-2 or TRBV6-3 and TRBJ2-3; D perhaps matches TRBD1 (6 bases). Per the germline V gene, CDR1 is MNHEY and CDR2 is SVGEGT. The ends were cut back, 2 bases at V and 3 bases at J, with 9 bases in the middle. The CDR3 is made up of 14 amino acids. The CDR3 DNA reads TGTGCCAGCAGTTACGTTAGGGGGACAGATACGCAGTATTTT. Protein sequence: CASSYVRGTDTQYF.

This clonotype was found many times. The CDR3 nucleotides read TGTGCCAGCAGCCAGGGACACCTCGCGACAGATACGCAGTATTTT. Its protein is CASSQGHLATDTQYF. V and J are TRBV7-6 and TRBJ2-3, with D tentatively TRBD1 (6 bases). The CDR3 runs to 15 residues. V shed 5 bases and J shed 3 bases, with 15 bases lying between them. Germline loops: CDR1 SGHVS, CDR2 FNYEAQ.

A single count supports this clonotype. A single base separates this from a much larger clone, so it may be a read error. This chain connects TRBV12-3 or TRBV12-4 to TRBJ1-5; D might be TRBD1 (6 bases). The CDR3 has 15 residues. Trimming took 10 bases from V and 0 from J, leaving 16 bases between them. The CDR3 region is CAISPYRDSNQPQHF. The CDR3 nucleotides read TGTGCCATCAGCCCCTACAGGGATAGCAATCAGCCCCAGCATTTT.

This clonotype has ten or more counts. CDR3 protein: CASSLRFSWDGRAPQYYEQYF. As DNA, the CDR3 is TGTGCCAGCAGTTTAAGGTTCAGTTGGGACGGGAGGGCCCCTCAATACTACGAGCAGTACTTC. This rearrangement joins TRBV28 to TRBJ2-7; 8 bases fit TRBD2. Germline lookup yields CDR1 MDHEN and CDR2 SYDVKM. This CDR3 has 21 amino acids. V shed 2 bases and J 3 bases; nucleotides not matched to a gene: 24.

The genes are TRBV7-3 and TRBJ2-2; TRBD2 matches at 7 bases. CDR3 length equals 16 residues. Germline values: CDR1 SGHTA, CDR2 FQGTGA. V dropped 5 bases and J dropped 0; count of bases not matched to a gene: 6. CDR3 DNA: TGTGCCAGCAGCGCGCCGGGACTACCGAACACCGGGGAGCTGTTTTTT. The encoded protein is CASSAPGLPNTGELFF.

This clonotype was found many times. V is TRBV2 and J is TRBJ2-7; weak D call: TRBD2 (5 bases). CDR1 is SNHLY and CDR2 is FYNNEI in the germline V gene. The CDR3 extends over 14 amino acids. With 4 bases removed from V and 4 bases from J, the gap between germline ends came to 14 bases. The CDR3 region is CASSVSGRGYEQYF. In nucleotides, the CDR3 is TGTGCCAGCAGTGTATCGGGGAGAGGTTACGAGCAGTACTTC.

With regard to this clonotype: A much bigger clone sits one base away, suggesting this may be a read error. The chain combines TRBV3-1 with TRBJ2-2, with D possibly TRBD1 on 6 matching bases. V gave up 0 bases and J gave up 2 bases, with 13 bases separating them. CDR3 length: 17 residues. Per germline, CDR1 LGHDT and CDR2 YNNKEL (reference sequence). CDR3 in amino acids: CASSQEGRTANTGELFF. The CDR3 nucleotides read TGTGCCAGCAGCCAAGAAGGCAGGACAGCTAACACCGGGGAGCTGTTTTTT.

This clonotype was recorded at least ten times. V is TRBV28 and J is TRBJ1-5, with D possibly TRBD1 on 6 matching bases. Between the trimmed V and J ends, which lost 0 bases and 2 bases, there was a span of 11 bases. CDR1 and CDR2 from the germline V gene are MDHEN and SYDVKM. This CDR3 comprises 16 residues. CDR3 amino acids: CASSLWGGGGNQPQHF. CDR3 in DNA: TGTGCCAGCAGTTTATGGGGAGGGGGTGGCAATCAGCCCCAGCATTTT.